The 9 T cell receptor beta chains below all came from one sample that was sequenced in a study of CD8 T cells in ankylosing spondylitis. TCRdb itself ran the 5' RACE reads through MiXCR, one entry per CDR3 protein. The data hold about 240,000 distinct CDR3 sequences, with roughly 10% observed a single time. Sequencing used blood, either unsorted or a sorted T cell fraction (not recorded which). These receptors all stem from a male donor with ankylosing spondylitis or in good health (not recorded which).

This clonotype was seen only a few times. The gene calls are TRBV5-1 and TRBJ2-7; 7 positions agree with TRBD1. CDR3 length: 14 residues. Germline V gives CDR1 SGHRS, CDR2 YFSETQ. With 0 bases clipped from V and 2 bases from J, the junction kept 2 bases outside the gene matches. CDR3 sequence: CASSLGGQTYEQYF. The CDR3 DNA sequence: TGCGCCAGCAGCTTGGGGGGACAGACCTACGAGCAGTACTTC.

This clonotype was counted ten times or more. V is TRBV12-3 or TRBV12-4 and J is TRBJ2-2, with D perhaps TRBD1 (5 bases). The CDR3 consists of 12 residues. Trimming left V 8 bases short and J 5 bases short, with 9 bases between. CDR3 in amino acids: CASCPGTGELFF. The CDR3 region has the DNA TGTGCCAGCTGCCCAGGGACCGGGGAGCTGTTTTTT.

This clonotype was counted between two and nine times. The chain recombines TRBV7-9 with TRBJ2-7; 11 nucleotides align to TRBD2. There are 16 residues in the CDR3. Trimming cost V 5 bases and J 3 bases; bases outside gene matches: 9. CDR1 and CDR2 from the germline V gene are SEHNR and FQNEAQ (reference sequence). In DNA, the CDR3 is TGTGCCAGCAGCAAAGAGGCCGGGACTAGCGGCTACGAGCAGTACTTC. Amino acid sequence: CASSKEAGTSGYEQYF.

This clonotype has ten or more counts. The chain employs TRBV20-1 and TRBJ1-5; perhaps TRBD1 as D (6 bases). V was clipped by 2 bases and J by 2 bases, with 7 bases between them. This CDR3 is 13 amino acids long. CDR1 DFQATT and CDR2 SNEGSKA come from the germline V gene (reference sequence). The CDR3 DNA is TGCAGTGCTAGACCAGGGGGCAATCAGCCCCAGCATTTT. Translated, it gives CSARPGGNQPQHF.

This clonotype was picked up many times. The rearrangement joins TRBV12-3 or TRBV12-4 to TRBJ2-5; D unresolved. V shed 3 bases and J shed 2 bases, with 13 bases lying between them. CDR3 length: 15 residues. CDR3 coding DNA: TGTGCCAGCAGTTTTCGGCCACCAGGACAAGAGACCCAGTACTTC. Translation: CASSFRPPGQETQYF.

In DNA form, the CDR3 reads TGTGCCAGCAGCCGAGGGGCTAGCGGGCTGGCCCGGGGAGGAAACGAGCAGTACTTC. Translated: CASSRGASGLARGGNEQYF. The chain carries TRBV7-6 and TRBJ2-7; 8 nucleotides agree with TRBD2. V was pared by 5 bases and J by 5 bases, with 23 bases of the junction left unmatched. Germline V gene lookup returns CDR1 SGHVS and CDR2 FNYEAQ. The CDR3 consists of 19 residues.

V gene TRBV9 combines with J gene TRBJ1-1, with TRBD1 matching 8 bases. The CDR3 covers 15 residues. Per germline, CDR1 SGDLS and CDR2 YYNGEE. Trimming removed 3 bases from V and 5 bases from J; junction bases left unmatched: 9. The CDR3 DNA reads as TGTGCCAGCAGCGGGGCGACAGGGGCATTAACTGAAGCTTTCTTT. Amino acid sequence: CASSGATGALTEAFF.

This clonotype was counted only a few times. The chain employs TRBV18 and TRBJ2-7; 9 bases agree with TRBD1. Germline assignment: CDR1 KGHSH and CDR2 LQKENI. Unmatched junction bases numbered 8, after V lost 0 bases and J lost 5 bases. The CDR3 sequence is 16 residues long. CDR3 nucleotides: TGTGCCAGCTCACCACCAACCGGACAGGGGAAGAACGAGCAGTACTTC. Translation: CASSPPTGQGKNEQYF.

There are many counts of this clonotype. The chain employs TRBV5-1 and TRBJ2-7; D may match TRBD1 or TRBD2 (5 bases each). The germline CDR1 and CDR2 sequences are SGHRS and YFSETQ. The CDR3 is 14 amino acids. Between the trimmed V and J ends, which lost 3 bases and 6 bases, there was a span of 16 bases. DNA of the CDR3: TGCGCCAGCAGCTCCTCCGGAACGGGGCTCGAGCAGTACTTC. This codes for CASSSSGTGLEQYF.